These T cell receptor beta chains were read from a single sample in a study of T cells expressing NK-cell markers. From its re-call of the 5' RACE reads, TCRdb lists each CDR3 protein once, without DNA. This table holds roughly 150,000 distinct CDR3 sequences. The specimen was blood T cells: a sorted CD56 or NKG2C T cell subset, CD4+ or CD8+ T cells, or bulk PBMC T cells (not recorded which). The receptors come from a man aged 18-69 years in good health. The CDR3 runs from the conserved cysteine through the conserved F or W. Fields, in order: CDR3 length, clone size, J gene, V gene, CDR3 protein. Clone sizes are given selectively: once, few, many, or a class where the clone is expanded.

len: 15
abundance: NA
j_gene: TRBJ2-3
v_gene: TRBV20-1
CDR3aa: CSARDERGRPDTQYF

len: 14
abundance: NA
j_gene: TRBJ2-5
v_gene: TRBV5-1
CDR3aa: CASSLGFGLETQYF

len: 15
abundance: NA
j_gene: TRBJ1-4
v_gene: TRBV7-9
CDR3aa: CASSFFDRGAEKLFF

len: 17
abundance: NA
j_gene: TRBJ2-1
v_gene: TRBV4-1
CDR3aa: CASSQEEMGGSYNEQFF

len: 13
abundance: NA
j_gene: TRBJ2-1
v_gene: TRBV6-1
CDR3aa: CASRILRHNEQFF

len: 14
abundance: NA
j_gene: TRBJ2-1
v_gene: TRBV27
CDR3aa: CASSLTTRAGEQFF

len: 17
abundance: NA
j_gene: TRBJ1-5
v_gene: TRBV3-1
CDR3aa: CASSQDMTGGSNQPQHF

len: 15
abundance: NA
j_gene: TRBJ2-1
v_gene: TRBV9
CDR3aa: CASSVVPGGFDEQFF

len: 21
abundance: NA
j_gene: TRBJ2-7
v_gene: TRBV2
CDR3aa: CASSVPSQGQGASLKFYEQYF

len: 17
abundance: NA
j_gene: TRBJ1-3
v_gene: TRBV28
CDR3aa: CASSPRDSLLSGNTIYF

len: 13
abundance: NA
j_gene: TRBJ1-1
v_gene: TRBV2
CDR3aa: CASSDGHRAEAFF

len: 15
abundance: NA
j_gene: TRBJ2-7
v_gene: TRBV20-1
CDR3aa: CSAMPLRQGENEQYF

len: 12
abundance: NA
j_gene: TRBJ1-1
v_gene: TRBV11-2
CDR3aa: CASSLEGARAFF

len: 12
abundance: medium-sized
j_gene: TRBJ2-1
v_gene: TRBV2
CDR3aa: CASSSLYNEQFF

len: 16
abundance: NA
j_gene: TRBJ1-2
v_gene: TRBV7-6
CDR3aa: CASSPLLSLSTNGYTF

len: 19
abundance: NA
j_gene: TRBJ1-2
v_gene: TRBV6-5
CDR3aa: CASSYGERDRGPSSYGYTF

len: 15
abundance: NA
j_gene: TRBJ2-7
v_gene: TRBV5-1
CDR3aa: CASSPLGGTAYEQYF

len: 11
abundance: NA
j_gene: TRBJ2-7
v_gene: TRBV5-8
CDR3aa: CASNLGWEQYF

len: 14
abundance: NA
j_gene: TRBJ1-4
v_gene: TRBV7-9
CDR3aa: CASSSTGVNEKLFF

len: 15
abundance: NA
j_gene: TRBJ2-7
v_gene: TRBV7-9
CDR3aa: CASSSNDRVSYEQYF

len: 13
abundance: NA
j_gene: TRBJ2-5
v_gene: TRBV18
CDR3aa: CASSPTGLETQYF

len: 11
abundance: NA
j_gene: TRBJ1-4
v_gene: TRBV12-3/TRBV12-4
CDR3aa: CASRQGMELFF

len: 14
abundance: NA
j_gene: TRBJ2-7
v_gene: TRBV6-1
CDR3aa: CASTSGESSYEQYF

len: 16
abundance: NA
j_gene: TRBJ1-2
v_gene: TRBV20-1
CDR3aa: CSARDRRGRTTYGYTF

len: 19
abundance: NA
j_gene: TRBJ2-1
v_gene: TRBV12-3/TRBV12-4
CDR3aa: CASSRLAGVQFSSYNEQFF

len: 13
abundance: NA
j_gene: TRBJ1-1
v_gene: TRBV11-2
CDR3aa: CASSFQGTTEAFF

len: 14
abundance: NA
j_gene: TRBJ2-3
v_gene: TRBV7-8
CDR3aa: CASTGDSSSDTQYF

len: 15
abundance: NA
j_gene: TRBJ1-4
v_gene: TRBV4-1
CDR3aa: CASSPNRGRVEKLFF

len: 14
abundance: NA
j_gene: TRBJ1-1
v_gene: TRBV7-9
CDR3aa: CASSYLTENTEAFF

len: 15
abundance: NA
j_gene: TRBJ2-5
v_gene: TRBV9
CDR3aa: CASSPSGGGSETQYF

len: 13
abundance: NA
j_gene: TRBJ2-3
v_gene: TRBV29-1
CDR3aa: CSERQGNTDTQYF

len: 18
abundance: NA
j_gene: TRBJ2-3
v_gene: TRBV2
CDR3aa: CASSVRGGVFGSTDTQYF

len: 17
abundance: NA
j_gene: TRBJ1-2
v_gene: TRBV5-1
CDR3aa: CASSSWTGEFANYGYTF

len: 18
abundance: NA
j_gene: TRBJ2-1
v_gene: TRBV20-1
CDR3aa: CSARDRAGGHPSYNEQFF

len: 12
abundance: NA
j_gene: TRBJ2-7
v_gene: TRBV20-1
CDR3aa: CSASTKTYEQYF

len: 14
abundance: NA
j_gene: TRBJ2-2
v_gene: TRBV5-1
CDR3aa: CASSISQSTGELFF

len: 15
abundance: NA
j_gene: TRBJ2-1
v_gene: TRBV7-9
CDR3aa: CASSVPASENNEQFF

len: 19
abundance: NA
j_gene: TRBJ2-3
v_gene: TRBV10-3
CDR3aa: CAISGLYRLAGGPRNTQYF

len: 21
abundance: NA
j_gene: TRBJ1-1
v_gene: TRBV21-1
CDR3aa: CASSKEEEGTGPTHPNTEAFF

len: 16
abundance: NA
j_gene: TRBJ2-3
v_gene: TRBV6-1
CDR3aa: CASTLGLAEGADTQYF